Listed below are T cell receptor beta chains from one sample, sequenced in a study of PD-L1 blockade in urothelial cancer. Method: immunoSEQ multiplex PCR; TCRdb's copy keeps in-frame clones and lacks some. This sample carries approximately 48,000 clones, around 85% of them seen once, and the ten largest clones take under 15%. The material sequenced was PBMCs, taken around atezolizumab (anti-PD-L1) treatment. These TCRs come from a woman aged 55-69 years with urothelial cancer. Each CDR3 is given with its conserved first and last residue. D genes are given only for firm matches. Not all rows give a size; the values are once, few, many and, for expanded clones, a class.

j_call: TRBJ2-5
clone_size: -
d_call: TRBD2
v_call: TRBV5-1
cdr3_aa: CASSPTSGGWETQYF
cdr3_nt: TGCGCCAGCAGCCCCACTAGCGGGGGGTGGGAGACCCAGTACTTC

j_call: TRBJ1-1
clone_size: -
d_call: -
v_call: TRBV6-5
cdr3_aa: CASSNPLENTEAFF
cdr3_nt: TGTGCCAGCAGTAACCCCTTAGAGAACACTGAAGCTTTCTTT

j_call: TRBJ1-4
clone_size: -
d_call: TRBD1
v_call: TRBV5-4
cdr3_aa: CASSLATGADEKLFF
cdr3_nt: TGTGCCAGCAGCTTGGCGACAGGGGCGGATGAAAAACTGTTTTTT

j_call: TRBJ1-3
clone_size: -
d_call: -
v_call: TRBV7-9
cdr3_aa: CASSLFGNTIYF
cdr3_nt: TGTGCCAGCAGCCTCTTCGGAAACACCATATATTTT

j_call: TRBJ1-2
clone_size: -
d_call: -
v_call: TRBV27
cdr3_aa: CASSLIGQRGYTF
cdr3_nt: TGTGCCAGCAGTTTAATAGGACAGCGTGGCTACACCTTC

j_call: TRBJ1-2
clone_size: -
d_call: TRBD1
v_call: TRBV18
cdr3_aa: CASSPGQGTDGYTF
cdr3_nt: TGTGCCAGCTCACCGGGACAGGGGACCGATGGCTACACCTTC

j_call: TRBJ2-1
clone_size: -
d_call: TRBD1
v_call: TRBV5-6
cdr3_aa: CASSLSYGTALDNEQFF
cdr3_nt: TGTGCCAGCAGCTTGTCATACGGGACAGCTCTCGACAATGAGCAGTTCTTC

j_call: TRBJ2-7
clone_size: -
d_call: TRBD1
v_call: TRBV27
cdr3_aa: CASSAGTGLYEQYF
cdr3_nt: TGTGCCAGCAGTGCCGGGACAGGGCTCTACGAGCAGTACTTC

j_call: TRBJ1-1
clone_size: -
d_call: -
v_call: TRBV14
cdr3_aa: CASSPTRAMNTEAFF
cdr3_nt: TGTGCCAGCAGTCCGACGAGGGCCATGAACACTGAAGCTTTCTTT

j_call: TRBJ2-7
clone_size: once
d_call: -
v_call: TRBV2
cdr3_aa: CASSGRDSREQYF
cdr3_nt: TGTGCCAGCAGTGGGCGGGATTCTCGGGAGCAGTACTTC

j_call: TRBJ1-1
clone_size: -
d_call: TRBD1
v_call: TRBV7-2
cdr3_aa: CASSLTRGRGTEAFF
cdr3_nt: TGTGCCAGCAGCTTAACGAGGGGGCGGGGAACTGAAGCTTTCTTT

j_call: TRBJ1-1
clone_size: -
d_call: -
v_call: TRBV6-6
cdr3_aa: CASSTLTGNTEAFF
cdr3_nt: TGTGCCAGCAGTACCCTGACAGGGAACACTGAAGCTTTCTTT

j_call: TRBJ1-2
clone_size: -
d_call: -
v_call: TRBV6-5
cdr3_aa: CASTPGVLGNYGYTF
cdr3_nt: TGTGCCAGCACCCCAGGGGTGTTGGGTAACTATGGCTACACCTTC

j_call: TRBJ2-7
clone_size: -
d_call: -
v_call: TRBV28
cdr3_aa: CASSFSPQSSYEQYF
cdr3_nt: TGTGCCAGCAGTTTTTCTCCACAAAGCTCCTACGAGCAGTACTTC

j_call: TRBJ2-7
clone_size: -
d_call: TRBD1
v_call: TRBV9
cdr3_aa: CASSVGTGGSYEQYF
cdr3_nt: TGTGCCAGCAGCGTAGGGACAGGGGGGTCCTACGAGCAGTACTTC

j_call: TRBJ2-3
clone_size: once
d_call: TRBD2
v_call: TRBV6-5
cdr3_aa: CASSWGGTSGADTQYF
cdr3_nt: TGTGCCAGCAGTTGGGGGGGGACTAGCGGCGCAGATACGCAGTATTTT

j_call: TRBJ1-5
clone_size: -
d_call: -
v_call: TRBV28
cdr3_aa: CASRVPGNNQPQHF
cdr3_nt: TGTGCCAGCAGGGTACCAGGAAACAATCAGCCCCAGCATTTT

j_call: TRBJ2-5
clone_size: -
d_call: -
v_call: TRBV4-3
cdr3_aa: CASGQDHRFQETQYF
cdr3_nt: TGCGCCAGCGGCCAAGATCACAGGTTCCAAGAGACCCAGTACTTC

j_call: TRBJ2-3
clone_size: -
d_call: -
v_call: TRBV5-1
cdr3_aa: CASSLGRGVADTQYF
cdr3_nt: TGCGCCAGCAGCTTGGGCAGGGGAGTAGCAGATACGCAGTATTTT

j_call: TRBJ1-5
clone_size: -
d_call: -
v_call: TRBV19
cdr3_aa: CASRVPGSSNQPQHF
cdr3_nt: TGTGCCAGTAGGGTGCCAGGGTCGAGCAATCAGCCCCAGCATTTT

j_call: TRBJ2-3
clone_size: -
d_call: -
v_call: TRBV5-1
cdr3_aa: CASSLSGQGVDTQYF
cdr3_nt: TGCGCCAGCAGCTTGTCCGGACAAGGGGTAGATACGCAGTATTTT

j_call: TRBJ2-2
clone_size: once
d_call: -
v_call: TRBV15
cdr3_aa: CATSRDRGSTGELFF
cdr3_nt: TGTGCCACCAGCAGAGATCGGGGGTCCACCGGGGAGCTGTTTTTT

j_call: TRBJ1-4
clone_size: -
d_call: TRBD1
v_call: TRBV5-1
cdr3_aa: CASSLEPFSTGGGEKLFF
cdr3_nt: TGCGCCAGCAGCTTGGAACCCTTTTCGACAGGGGGAGGTGAAAAACTGTTTTTT

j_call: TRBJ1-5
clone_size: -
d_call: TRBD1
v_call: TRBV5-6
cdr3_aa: CASSLARTGSNQPQHF
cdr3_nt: TGTGCCAGCAGCTTGGCCCGGACAGGGTCGAATCAGCCCCAGCATTTT

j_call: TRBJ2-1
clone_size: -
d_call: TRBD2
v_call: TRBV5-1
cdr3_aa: CASSWTSGGSSYNEQFF
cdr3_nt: TGCGCCAGCAGCTGGACTAGCGGGGGGAGCTCCTACAATGAGCAGTTCTTC

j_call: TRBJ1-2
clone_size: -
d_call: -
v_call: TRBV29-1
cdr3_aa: CSDSDFKSQENGATDGYTF
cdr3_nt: TGCAGCGATTCAGACTTTAAATCACAAGAAAACGGTGCGACGGATGGCTACACCTTC